This is a list of T cell receptor beta chains from one sample in a study of cytomegalovirus exposure and HLA in healthy donors. Produced via immunoSEQ multiplex PCR; TCRdb's table is partial and in-frame only. Of 150,000 to 180,000 clones in the sample, 70% to 90% were seen once. Source material: PBMCs. Receptor source: a man younger than 30 in good health and CMV-seropositive. Each CDR3 is given with its conserved first and last residue. Each record gives: V gene, J gene, D gene, clone size, CDR3 DNA, CDR3 protein. The D gene is left open where the match is weak. Only some rows state a clone size, as once, few, many or a class for expanded clones.

V gene: TRBV5-4
J gene: TRBJ1-1
D gene: TRBD1
clone size: once
CDR3 DNA: TGTGCCAGCAGCTTGGGGGACACAGGGGCAAACACTGAAGCTTTCTTT
CDR3 protein: CASSLGDTGANTEAFF

V gene: TRBV7-9
J gene: TRBJ2-7
D gene: TRBD2
clone size: .
CDR3 DNA: TGTGCCAGCACCAAAACTAGCGGGAGGGCCTACGAGCAGTACTTC
CDR3 protein: CASTKTSGRAYEQYF

V gene: TRBV7-9
J gene: TRBJ1-1
D gene: .
clone size: .
CDR3 DNA: TGTGCCAGCAGCTCCGCAACCGGAGGGTGGTGGAGCACTGAAGCTTTCTTT
CDR3 protein: CASSSATGGWWSTEAFF

V gene: TRBV27
J gene: TRBJ2-6
D gene: TRBD1
clone size: once
CDR3 DNA: TGTGCCAGCAGCCCGACAGGGCCCTCTGGGGCCAACGTCCTGACTTTC
CDR3 protein: CASSPTGPSGANVLTF

V gene: TRBV4-1
J gene: TRBJ1-3
D gene: .
clone size: .
CDR3 DNA: TGCGCCAGCAGCCGAGGGAGCTTCTCTGGAAACACCATATATTTT
CDR3 protein: CASSRGSFSGNTIYF

V gene: TRBV6-5
J gene: TRBJ2-7
D gene: TRBD1
clone size: once
CDR3 DNA: TGTGCCAGCACGGGTTGGACAGGGAGTTCCTACGAGCAGTACTTC
CDR3 protein: CASTGWTGSSYEQYF

V gene: TRBV4-1
J gene: TRBJ1-1
D gene: .
clone size: .
CDR3 DNA: TGCGCCAGCAGCTCGGTCGGGGAGGGGAAGCCTGAAGCTTTCTTT
CDR3 protein: CASSSVGEGKPEAFF

V gene: TRBV11-3
J gene: TRBJ2-1
D gene: .
clone size: .
CDR3 DNA: TGTGCCAGCAGCCCTAAGAAATACTACAATGAGCAGTTCTTC
CDR3 protein: CASSPKKYYNEQFF

V gene: TRBV6-5
J gene: TRBJ2-7
D gene: TRBD2
clone size: .
CDR3 DNA: TGTGCCAGCAGTTCCCGGGTAGCGGGAGGTACCTACGAGCAGTACTTC
CDR3 protein: CASSSRVAGGTYEQYF

V gene: TRBV5-1
J gene: TRBJ2-5
D gene: .
clone size: .
CDR3 DNA: TGCGCCAGCAGCTTGTCGCGGGTCGAGACCCAGTACTTC
CDR3 protein: CASSLSRVETQYF

V gene: TRBV5-6
J gene: TRBJ1-1
D gene: .
clone size: once
CDR3 DNA: TGTGCCAGCACCCTGTATGGGCCAGCGGCCCTTGAAGCTTTCTTT
CDR3 protein: CASTLYGPAALEAFF

V gene: TRBV4-3
J gene: TRBJ1-2
D gene: .
clone size: .
CDR3 DNA: TGCGCCAGCAGCCACGCGGGGGGGGACTATGGCTACACCTTC
CDR3 protein: CASSHAGGDYGYTF

V gene: TRBV2
J gene: TRBJ1-4
D gene: .
clone size: .
CDR3 DNA: TGTGCCAGCAGTCGGGAAAAACTGTTTTTT
CDR3 protein: CASSREKLFF

V gene: TRBV4-3
J gene: TRBJ1-4
D gene: .
clone size: .
CDR3 DNA: TGCGCCAGCAGCCAAGATCCGGGGAAGGCGGGTGAAAAACTGTTTTTT
CDR3 protein: CASSQDPGKAGEKLFF

V gene: TRBV27
J gene: TRBJ2-7
D gene: .
clone size: medium-sized
CDR3 DNA: TGTGCCAGCAGTTTATACGGCCAGGACTACGAGCAGTACTTC
CDR3 protein: CASSLYGQDYEQYF

V gene: TRBV4-3
J gene: TRBJ2-2
D gene: TRBD2
clone size: .
CDR3 DNA: TGCGCCAGCAGCCCACCTAGCGGGAGGGCTGGCGGGGAGCTGTTTTTT
CDR3 protein: CASSPPSGRAGGELFF

V gene: TRBV5-4
J gene: TRBJ1-5
D gene: .
clone size: .
CDR3 DNA: TGTGCCAGCAGCTTAGAGACAACTCGCCACCAGCCCCAGCATTTT
CDR3 protein: CASSLETTRHQPQHF

V gene: TRBV7-6
J gene: TRBJ1-1
D gene: .
clone size: .
CDR3 DNA: TGTGCCAGCAGCTTACAAGGAGGGAACACTGAAGCTTTCTTT
CDR3 protein: CASSLQGGNTEAFF

V gene: TRBV21-1
J gene: TRBJ1-2
D gene: .
clone size: .
CDR3 DNA: TGTGCCAGCAGCAAAGTCGGTCGGAGGATCTATGGCTACACCTTC
CDR3 protein: CASSKVGRRIYGYTF

V gene: TRBV6-6
J gene: TRBJ2-2
D gene: .
clone size: .
CDR3 DNA: TGTGCCAGCAGTTACTATCATCCCACCGGGGAGCTGTTTTTT
CDR3 protein: CASSYYHPTGELFF

V gene: TRBV27
J gene: TRBJ2-2
D gene: TRBD1
clone size: .
CDR3 DNA: TGTGCCAGCAAAAAAACGACAGGGGCCGGGGAGCTGTTTTTT
CDR3 protein: CASKKTTGAGELFF

V gene: TRBV6-5
J gene: TRBJ1-2
D gene: TRBD1
clone size: .
CDR3 DNA: TGTGCCAGCAGTTACCGGGACAGGGGAAATGGCTACACCTTC
CDR3 protein: CASSYRDRGNGYTF

V gene: TRBV6-6
J gene: TRBJ2-5
D gene: TRBD1
clone size: .
CDR3 DNA: TGTGCCACCCAAGGACAGGGGGGGGAGACCCAGTACTTC
CDR3 protein: CATQGQGGETQYF

V gene: TRBV6-5
J gene: TRBJ2-7
D gene: .
clone size: .
CDR3 DNA: TGTGCCAGCAGTTACTACCGCGAAGCCTACGAGCAGTACTTC
CDR3 protein: CASSYYREAYEQYF

V gene: TRBV4-2
J gene: TRBJ2-2
D gene: .
clone size: .
CDR3 DNA: TGTGCCAGCAGCCAAGACGGGGGGCCGGCCGGGGAGCTGTTTTTT
CDR3 protein: CASSQDGGPAGELFF

V gene: TRBV5-8
J gene: TRBJ1-2
D gene: TRBD1
clone size: .
CDR3 DNA: TGTGCCAGCAGCTCTCCAAGACAGGGCCCCGACTATGGCTACACCTTC
CDR3 protein: CASSSPRQGPDYGYTF

V gene: TRBV5-6
J gene: TRBJ1-6
D gene: TRBD1
clone size: .
CDR3 DNA: TGTGCCAGCAGCTTGACAGGGGGCTATAATTCACCCCTCCACTTT
CDR3 protein: CASSLTGGYNSPLHF

V gene: TRBV11-1
J gene: TRBJ1-4
D gene: TRBD1
clone size: .
CDR3 DNA: TGTGCCAGCAGCTCCCGGAGGGACAGGGAGGAAAAACTGTTTTTT
CDR3 protein: CASSSRRDREEKLFF

V gene: TRBV7-9
J gene: TRBJ1-4
D gene: .
clone size: once
CDR3 DNA: TGTGCCAGCCTGGGGGGGAGCCGAAGTGAAAAACTGTTTTTT
CDR3 protein: CASLGGSRSEKLFF

V gene: TRBV10-1
J gene: TRBJ2-1
D gene: .
clone size: .
CDR3 DNA: TGCGCCAGCAGTTCCCCGGCAGGGGCGACGGATGAGCAGTTCTTC
CDR3 protein: CASSSPAGATDEQFF

V gene: TRBV19
J gene: TRBJ1-5
D gene: TRBD1
clone size: once
CDR3 DNA: TGTGCCAGTAGTGTAACAGGGGCGAGCAATCAGCCCCAGCATTTT
CDR3 protein: CASSVTGASNQPQHF

V gene: TRBV11-2
J gene: TRBJ2-3
D gene: TRBD2
clone size: .
CDR3 DNA: TGTGCCAGCAGCTTAGATATTAGCGGGAGGTCCCCAGATACGCAGTATTTT
CDR3 protein: CASSLDISGRSPDTQYF

V gene: TRBV4-1
J gene: TRBJ1-4
D gene: .
clone size: .
CDR3 DNA: TGCGCCAGCAGCCAACCTCAGGGGACAACTAATGAAAAACTGTTTTTT
CDR3 protein: CASSQPQGTTNEKLFF

V gene: TRBV9
J gene: TRBJ2-7
D gene: .
clone size: .
CDR3 DNA: TGTGCCAGCAGCGTAGCAGGGGGGCCGACCTACGAGCAGTACTTC
CDR3 protein: CASSVAGGPTYEQYF

V gene: TRBV7-9
J gene: TRBJ1-3
D gene: .
clone size: .
CDR3 DNA: TGTGCCAGCAGCCGACTCCTAATCCGGGACATCTCCTCTGGAAACACCATATATTTT
CDR3 protein: CASSRLLIRDISSGNTIYF

V gene: TRBV19
J gene: TRBJ2-4
D gene: TRBD1
clone size: .
CDR3 DNA: TGTGCCAGTAGTATAAAGGACAGGGCCCTTCAGTACTTC
CDR3 protein: CASSIKDRALQYF

V gene: TRBV7-9
J gene: TRBJ1-1
D gene: .
clone size: .
CDR3 DNA: TGTGCCAGCAGCTTATCCAGCACTGAAGCTTTCTTT
CDR3 protein: CASSLSSTEAFF

V gene: TRBV7-9
J gene: TRBJ1-1
D gene: .
clone size: .
CDR3 DNA: TGTGCCAGCAGCGCCTACGCAGGGCAGACTGAAGCTTTCTTT
CDR3 protein: CASSAYAGQTEAFF

V gene: TRBV18
J gene: TRBJ2-5
D gene: .
clone size: .
CDR3 DNA: TGTGCCAGCTCTGCGAGTGGCCAAGAGACCCAGTACTTC
CDR3 protein: CASSASGQETQYF

V gene: TRBV19
J gene: TRBJ2-7
D gene: TRBD1
clone size: .
CDR3 DNA: TGTGCCAGTAGTACCCGGGACAGGGCGATGATTTCCTCCTACGAGCAGTACTTC
CDR3 protein: CASSTRDRAMISSYEQYF

V gene: TRBV6-5
J gene: TRBJ1-1
D gene: .
clone size: .
CDR3 DNA: TGTGCCAGCAGTTACTCGGGAAACGGGGTTACCACTGAAGCTTTCTTT
CDR3 protein: CASSYSGNGVTTEAFF

V gene: TRBV5-4
J gene: TRBJ1-4
D gene: TRBD1
clone size: .
CDR3 DNA: TGTGCCAGCAGCCGACCAGGGACAGGCCTTCAGGGTGAGGAAAAACTGTTTTTT
CDR3 protein: CASSRPGTGLQGEEKLFF

V gene: TRBV18
J gene: TRBJ1-5
D gene: .
clone size: .
CDR3 DNA: TGTGCCAGCTCACCGAGACAGGGCAATCAGCCCCAGCATTTT
CDR3 protein: CASSPRQGNQPQHF

V gene: TRBV20-1
J gene: TRBJ1-4
D gene: .
clone size: once
CDR3 DNA: TGCAGTGCTAGAGAATTGAGGGAACTGTTTTTT
CDR3 protein: CSARELRELFF

V gene: TRBV5-1
J gene: TRBJ2-1
D gene: .
clone size: .
CDR3 DNA: TGCGCCAGCAGCTTGGCCACTACAACCCATGAGCAGTTCTTC
CDR3 protein: CASSLATTTHEQFF

V gene: TRBV5-6
J gene: TRBJ1-1
D gene: .
clone size: .
CDR3 DNA: TGTGCCAGCAGCTTCCAGACTGGTCTTCTGAACACTGAAGCTTTCTTT
CDR3 protein: CASSFQTGLLNTEAFF

V gene: TRBV7-2
J gene: TRBJ2-1
D gene: TRBD2
clone size: .
CDR3 DNA: TGTGCCAGCAGTCTGAGACTAGCGGGTAAGCAGTTCTTC
CDR3 protein: CASSLRLAGKQFF

V gene: TRBV9
J gene: TRBJ2-3
D gene: .
clone size: .
CDR3 DNA: TGTGCCAGCAGCTCTGGGACATCGCCGCAGTATTTT
CDR3 protein: CASSSGTSPQYF

V gene: TRBV4-1
J gene: TRBJ2-1
D gene: TRBD2
clone size: .
CDR3 DNA: TGCGCCAGCAGCCATTCCCTAGCGGGAGGTTTCAATGAGCAGTTCTTC
CDR3 protein: CASSHSLAGGFNEQFF

V gene: TRBV7-3
J gene: TRBJ2-1
D gene: .
clone size: .
CDR3 DNA: TGTGCCAGCAGCACAAATGGACAGACCTACAATGAGCAGTTCTTC
CDR3 protein: CASSTNGQTYNEQFF

V gene: TRBV27
J gene: TRBJ2-6
D gene: TRBD1
clone size: .
CDR3 DNA: TGTGCCAGCAGGCCGGGACAGGGCGCTGGGGCCAACGTCCTGACTTTC
CDR3 protein: CASRPGQGAGANVLTF

V gene: TRBV20-1
J gene: TRBJ1-1
D gene: .
clone size: .
CDR3 DNA: TGCAGTGCTAGGTCGCAGGGTGAAGCTTTCTTT
CDR3 protein: CSARSQGEAFF

V gene: TRBV30
J gene: TRBJ1-1
D gene: .
clone size: once
CDR3 DNA: TGTGCCTGGAACGGGGGGGTGAACACTGAAGCTTTCTTT
CDR3 protein: CAWNGGVNTEAFF

V gene: TRBV7-3
J gene: TRBJ2-2
D gene: TRBD2
clone size: once
CDR3 DNA: TGTGCCAGCAGCTTAACTAGCGGGAGCTTCACCGGGGAGCTGTTTTTT
CDR3 protein: CASSLTSGSFTGELFF

V gene: TRBV9
J gene: TRBJ2-7
D gene: .
clone size: .
CDR3 DNA: TGTGCCAGCAGCCTTAACATTCTAGCTCCGGCCTACGAGCAGTACTTC
CDR3 protein: CASSLNILAPAYEQYF

V gene: TRBV10-3
J gene: TRBJ2-1
D gene: TRBD2
clone size: .
CDR3 DNA: TGTGCCATCAGTTTAGCGGGGGATGAGCAGTTCTTC
CDR3 protein: CAISLAGDEQFF

V gene: TRBV27
J gene: TRBJ2-7
D gene: TRBD2
clone size: .
CDR3 DNA: TGTGCCAGCAGTTACTCCGTTCTAGCGGTTCTCTACGAGCAGTACTTC
CDR3 protein: CASSYSVLAVLYEQYF

V gene: TRBV9
J gene: TRBJ2-5
D gene: TRBD1
clone size: .
CDR3 DNA: TGTGCCAGCAGCGCTAAGGGGGCATGGGAGACCCAGTACTTC
CDR3 protein: CASSAKGAWETQYF

V gene: TRBV27
J gene: TRBJ1-2
D gene: .
clone size: .
CDR3 DNA: TGTGCCAGCAGCACAGACGGCTACACCTTC
CDR3 protein: CASSTDGYTF